This entry lists 3 T cell receptor beta chains sequenced from one sample in a study of cytomegalovirus exposure and HLA in healthy donors (dated by TCRdb to 2015 to 2018). Receptor amplification or capture employed the immunoSEQ multiplex PCR assay. As stored in TCRdb, this immuneACCESS dataset retains in-frame rearrangements with V and J assigned. A fraction of the clones does not appear; measured against another copy, unresolved V genes explain less than half of the discrepancy, and the remainder lacks a known reason. The sample data list some 250,000 clones, and more than 75% of these were observed just once. The ten largest clonotypes hold about 1.2% of the sample. The sequenced sample was PBMCs. These receptors all stem from a woman in her thirties in good health and CMV-seropositive.

V and J are TRBV28 and TRBJ1-1; 7 nucleotides align to TRBD1. V lost 6 bases and J lost 3; bases outside the gene matches: 16. Germline V lookup: CDR1 MDHEN, CDR2 SYDVKM. The CDR3 runs to 17 residues. This CDR3 is CASRPDRVQGGDTEAFF. CDR3 sequence (DNA): TGTGCCAGCAGACCCGACAGGGTGCAGGGCGGTGACACTGAAGCTTTCTTT.

The rearrangement links TRBV28 to TRBJ1-4; TRBD1 agrees at 12 bases. CDR1 and CDR2 from the germline V gene are MDHEN and SYDVKM. With 5 bases clipped from V and 4 bases from J, the junction kept 5 bases outside the gene matches. The CDR3 runs to 16 residues. The CDR3 region has the DNA TGTGCCAGCAGTACGGGACAGGGGGCTGTTAATGAAAAACTGTTTTTT. It specifies CASSTGQGAVNEKLFF.

V and J are TRBV19 and TRBJ2-3; 8 positions agree with TRBD2. The CDR3 has 17 residues. The germline V gene has CDR1 LNHDA and CDR2 SQIVND (reference sequence). Trimming took 6 bases from V and 6 from J; bases not matched to a gene: 17. The CDR3 nucleotides read TGTGCCAGTAGCTCTATACAGCCTAGCGGGCTCGCGGATACGCAGTATTTT. Translating it yields CASSSIQPSGLADTQYF.